This TCR beta chain was documented in a study of shared clonotypes between healthy human individuals. Genomic DNA of every subset was divided equally among multiple immunoSEQ plates. The assay was immunoSEQ multiplex PCR, and TCRdb's table has in-frame clones only and misses some. The sample includes about 510,000 clones, about 95% of them seen just once. Healthy and HIV-negative, the adult donors had no recent acute infections or vaccinations. Both subsets, CD45RA+ naive and CD45RA-negative memory, were split from the CD4+ cells. Germline loops: CDR1 SNHLY, CDR2 FYNNEI. After removal of 6 bases from V and 2 bases from J, the junction contained 6 bases not matched to a gene. The CDR3 totals 15 residues.

Sequenced material: naive CD4+ T cells sorted from blood. This sample's subset: CD45RA+ positively selected. This chain connects TRBV2 to TRBJ1-2, with 10 bases lining up with TRBD1. The source of this sequence is a woman aged 30 to 39 in good health. The DNA of the CDR3 is TGTGCCAGCAGGGCGACAGGGGGCTTCAACTATGGCTACACCTTC. Its translation: CASRATGGFNYGYTF.